This TCR beta chain was sequenced in a study of blood T cell repertoires in COVID-19. Overall study context: Samples representing acute and convalescent COVID-19 were sourced from the United States, Italy and Spain. T cells, B-cell-depleted T cells, or PBMCs supplied cDNA or gDNA.

In the original workflow: From reference gene primer amplification, estimates of nucleated cell counts were derived. Only in-frame clones appear in the TCRdb table, and some are missing; sequencing was by immunoSEQ multiplex PCR. V and J calls and clone size are given by that table; D and trimming were obtained from the DNA. The table lists roughly 130,000 clones, roughly nine tenths of them singletons. The sequence was obtained from a human donor with COVID-19, enrolled during active disease. The donor label of this sample is uncertain. Sequenced material: peripheral blood.

CDR3 nucleotides: TGTGCCAGTAGTCGACAGACTAATGAAAAACTGTTTTTT. Residues: CASSRQTNEKLFF. The chain combines TRBV19 with TRBJ1-4; perhaps TRBD1 as D (5 bases). V lost 5 bases and J 2 bases, leaving 6 bases between the germline ends. The CDR3 totals 13 residues. CDR1 is LNHDA, CDR2 SQIVND, per germline (reference sequence).